Shown below are 10 T cell receptor beta chains from a single sample sequenced in a study of early T cells in non-severe SARS-CoV-2 infection. TCRdb reanalysed the 5' RACE reads using MiXCR and keeps one entry per CDR3 protein. The sample shows 98,000 or so distinct CDR3 sequences, roughly 11% of them seen only once. The sequencing sample was made of whole blood. The receptors come from an adult who was a healthcare worker with PCR-confirmed SARS-CoV-2 infection or an uninfected control (not recorded which).

The chain has TRBV23-1 and TRBJ2-3; TRBD2 aligns across 9 bases. TRBV23-1 is annotated as an ORF whose role is uncertain. The CDR3 has 14 amino acids. Trimming removed 10 bases from V and 6 bases from J; junction bases left unmatched: 11. CDR3 loop: CATGSGGPDDTQYF. CDR3 nucleotides: TGCGCCACTGGTAGCGGGGGCCCCGATGATACGCAGTATTTT.

The rearrangement joins TRBV24-1 to TRBJ2-7, with 7 nucleotides matching TRBD2. V shed 9 bases, J shed 2 bases, and the junction held 3 bases outside the gene matches. The germline CDR1 and CDR2 sequences are KGHDR and SFDVKD. This CDR3 has 12 residues. CDR3 residues: CATASGPYEQYF. CDR3 in DNA: TGTGCCACCGCTAGCGGCCCCTACGAGCAGTACTTC.

This clonotype was detected many times. The V and J genes are TRBV28 and TRBJ2-5; D not certain. Germline CDR1 MDHEN, CDR2 SYDVKM. The V end lost 4 bases, the J end lost 3 bases, and 15 bases lay between the germline ends. This CDR3 region has 15 residues. The CDR3 here is CASSYAPPSKETQYF. In DNA, the CDR3 is TGTGCCAGCAGTTATGCGCCCCCCTCCAAAGAGACCCAGTACTTC.

This clonotype appeared a few times. The rearrangement uses TRBV15 and TRBJ1-5, with unresolved D. The CDR3 has 13 residues. V was clipped by 0 bases and J by 1 base, with 1 base between them. Looked up from germline, CDR1 is LNHNV and CDR2 is YYDKDF (reference sequence). CDR3 sequence reads: CATSRESNQPQHF. The CDR3 DNA reads TGTGCCACCAGCAGAGAAAGCAATCAGCCCCAGCATTTT. Looking up the rest from reference TRBV15 and TRBJ1-5 gives the full variable domain: DAMVIQNPRYQVTQFGKPVTLSCSQTLNHNVMYWYQQKSSQAPKLLFHYYDKDFNNEADTPDNFQSRRPNTSFCFLDIRSPGLGDTAMYLCATSRESNQPQHFGDGTRLSIL.

This clonotype was picked up a small number of times. The chain couples TRBV5-4 to TRBJ2-3; D call uncertain. V was clipped by 5 bases and J by 6 bases, with 7 bases between them. The CDR3 runs 11 residues. Germline-derived CDR1 and CDR2 are SGHNT and YYREEE (reference sequence). CDR3 DNA: TGTGCCAGCAGAAAGGCGGATACGCAGTATTTT. Translating it yields CASRKADTQYF.

This clonotype turned up a few times. The V gene is TRBV4-1, the J gene TRBJ1-1; maybe TRBD1 (5 bases). CDR1 is MGHRA, CDR2 YSYEKL, per germline. The CDR3 sequence is 18 residues long. Trimming cost V 0 bases and J 1 base, with 18 bases left between them. Written as DNA, the CDR3 is TGCGCCAGCAGCCAAGATCCCACATATCGGGACCAGAACACTGAAGCTTTCTTT. It translates to CASSQDPTYRDQNTEAFF.

There are a few counts of this clonotype. The chain recombines TRBV2 with TRBJ2-7, with 7 bases identical to TRBD1. Germline CDR1 is SNHLY and CDR2 is FYNNEI. The CDR3 contains 14 residues. Trimming removed 7 bases from V and 7 bases from J; junction bases left unmatched: 13. The CDR3: CASIRNRGIEEQYF. In DNA form, the CDR3 reads TGTGCCAGCATTCGGAACAGGGGAATAGAAGAGCAGTACTTC.

There are many counts of this clonotype. The chain employs TRBV29-1 and TRBJ2-7, with 8 bases matching TRBD1. The CDR3 has 15 residues. V lost 0 bases and J lost 4; bases outside the gene matches: 8. Germline V gene data show CDR1 as SQVTM and CDR2 as ANQGSEA. Here the CDR3 reads CSVEDKRTGSYEQYF. DNA for the CDR3: TGCAGCGTTGAAGATAAGAGGACAGGGAGTTACGAGCAGTACTTC.

The CDR3 reads CASSPSASSTDTQYF. The DNA of the CDR3 is TGTGCCAGCTCACCCTCGGCATCTAGCACAGATACGCAGTATTTT. V and J are TRBV18 and TRBJ2-3; D gene unclear. Germline CDR1 reads KGHSH; CDR2 reads LQKENI. Trimming took off 3 bases at V and 0 bases at J, with 10 bases between the two ends. The CDR3 has 15 residues.

This clonotype turned up a few times. V is TRBV5-1 and J is TRBJ2-7, with a tentative D call TRBD2 (5 bases). V lost 2 bases and J 7 bases, leaving 7 bases between the germline ends. The CDR3 sequence is 11 residues long. Germline V lookup: CDR1 SGHRS, CDR2 YFSETQ. The CDR3: CASSLPGEQYF. CDR3 sequence (DNA): TGCGCCAGCAGCTTACCGGGGGAGCAGTACTTC.